These 6 T cell receptor beta chains originate from one sample sequenced in a study of a mutant IDH1 vaccine in newly diagnosed glioma. Indicated time point: week 5, during vaccination. In every dose of vaccine, 300 ug of mutant IDH1 20-mer peptide was given alongside topical imiquimod. These receptors lack a known antigen. Clones were sequenced by immunoSEQ multiplex PCR, and TCRdb holds only the in-frame ones, with some missing. In the table there are about 51,000 clones, 78% of which are singletons. The sequencing here drew on PBMCs, taken from a glioma patient whose treatment included an IDH1 peptide vaccine. Source of these receptors: a woman aged 40 to 50 with glioma.

This chain links TRBV10-1 with TRBJ1-1; 8 bases are shared with TRBD1. Trimming at V came to 6 bases and at J to 3 bases, leaving 9 bases not matched to a gene. CDR3 length: 15 amino acids. Looked up from germline, CDR1 is WNHNN and CDR2 is SYGVQD (reference sequence). CDR3 sequence: CASSVGQGGYTEAFF. CDR3 nucleotides: TGCGCCAGCAGCGTTGGACAGGGAGGGTACACTGAAGCTTTCTTT.

The genes are TRBV5-8 and TRBJ1-1; D gene uncertain. The V end lost 4 bases, the J end lost 7 bases, and 14 bases lay between the germline ends. Germline CDR1 and CDR2: SGHTS and YDEGEE. This CDR3 has 13 residues. The CDR3 DNA follows: TGTGCCAGCAGCGCGATGCCTAATAGTGAAGCTTTCTTT. It translates to CASSAMPNSEAFF. The full variable domain, rest sourced from reference TRBV5-8 and TRBJ1-1, is EAGVTQSPTHLIKTRGQQATLRCSPISGHTSVYWYQQALGLGLQFLLWYDEGEERNRGNFPPRFSGRQFPNYSSELNVNALELEDSALYLCASSAMPNSEAFFGQGTRLTVV.

This clone was seen a few times. CDR3 residues: CASSPRGAATGELFF. The DNA of the CDR3 is TGTGCCAGCAGCCCTCGAGGGGCCGCGACCGGGGAGCTGTTTTTT. The chain employs TRBV9 and TRBJ2-2, with D perhaps being TRBD1 or TRBD2 (5 bases each). This CDR3 contains 15 residues. V was clipped by 4 bases and J by 5 bases, with 15 bases between them. CDR1 and CDR2 (germline): SGDLS, YYNGEE.

The rearrangement links TRBV19 to TRBJ1-3, with D unresolved. V lost 5 bases to trimming and J lost 0 bases, with 11 bases between them. The germline gives CDR1 LNHDA, CDR2 SQIVND (reference sequence). This CDR3 is built from 15 residues. The CDR3 bases are TGTGCCAGTAGTCCCATCGTAACCTCTGGAAACACCATATATTTT. It specifies CASSPIVTSGNTIYF.

The chain employs TRBV5-6 and TRBJ2-7; maybe TRBD1 (5 bases). Germline V gives CDR1 SGHDT, CDR2 YYEEEE. The CDR3 sequence is 15 residues long. V lost 4 bases and J lost 7, with 21 bases in between. CDR3 DNA sequence: TGTGCCAGCAGCGAAGGGGTCCCCCTCGATCGGGAGCAGTACTTC. Its protein product is CASSEGVPLDREQYF.

The chain carries TRBV6-5 and TRBJ2-2; the D is unclear. This CDR3 region has 14 residues. Trimming cost V 2 bases and J 3 bases, with 7 bases left between them. Germline V gives CDR1 MNHEY, CDR2 SVGAGI. DNA of the CDR3: TGTGCCAGCAGTTACAGCCAATACACCGGGGAGCTGTTTTTT. Protein sequence: CASSYSQYTGELFF.